This T cell receptor beta chain was captured in a study of T-cell memory formation after mild COVID-19. Study context: The two donors had largely donor-specific TCR clusters. Points from the study as a whole: Several responding clones turned up in pre-infection memory, indicating that cross-reactive memory may have taken part. There was no confirmation that second-wave clones peaking on day 37 were SARS-CoV-2 specific. Those CD4+ clones that contracted were mainly in CM and EM (CD8+ ones in EMRA).

TCRdb reanalysed the 5' RACE reads using MiXCR and keeps one entry per CDR3 protein. The repertoire includes about 270,000 distinct CDR3 sequences, 15% to 20% of them detected once, and 20% to 25% sits in the top ten. Trimming cost V 6 bases and J 3 bases; bases outside gene matches: 13. The CDR3 contains 16 residues. As regards this clonotype: Its antigen is undetermined.

This sequence was found in a man aged 18 to 30 who had mild COVID-19 (a few samples of this study predate the infection). Cell type and time point are not known. The sequenced sample consisted of PBMCs or a T cell subset sorted from them (not recorded which). This chain joins TRBV12-3 or TRBV12-4 and TRBJ2-7; 8 bases align to TRBD1. The CDR3 DNA reads as TGTGCCAGCAGCCCCCGGGACAGGAATTCCATCTACGAGCAGTACTTC. This sequence encodes CASSPRDRNSIYEQYF.